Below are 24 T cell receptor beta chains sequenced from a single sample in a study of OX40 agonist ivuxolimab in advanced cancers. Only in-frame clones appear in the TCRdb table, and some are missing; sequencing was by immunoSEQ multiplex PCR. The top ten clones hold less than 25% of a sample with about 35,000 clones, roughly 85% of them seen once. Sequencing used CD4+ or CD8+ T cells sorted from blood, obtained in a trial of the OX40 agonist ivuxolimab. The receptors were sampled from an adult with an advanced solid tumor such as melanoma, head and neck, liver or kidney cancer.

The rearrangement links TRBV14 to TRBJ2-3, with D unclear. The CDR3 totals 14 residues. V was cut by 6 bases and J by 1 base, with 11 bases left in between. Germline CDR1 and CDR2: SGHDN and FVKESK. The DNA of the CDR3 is TGTGCCAGCAGTTCCCCCCCCGGCACAGATACGCAGTATTTT. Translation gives CASSSPPGTDTQYF.

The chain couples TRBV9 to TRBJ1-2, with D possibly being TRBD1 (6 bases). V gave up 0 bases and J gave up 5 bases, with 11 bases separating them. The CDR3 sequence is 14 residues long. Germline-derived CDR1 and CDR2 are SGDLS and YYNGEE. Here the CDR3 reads CASSVGGGGYGYTF. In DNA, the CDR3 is TGTGCCAGCAGCGTAGGTGGAGGGGGTTATGGCTACACCTTC.

CDR3: CASSLTGSYNEQFF. For the CDR3, the DNA is TGTGCCAGCAGTTTGACAGGCTCCTACAATGAGCAGTTCTTC. The V and J genes are TRBV27 and TRBJ2-1, with D possibly matching TRBD1 (6 bases). Per the germline V gene, CDR1 is MNHEY and CDR2 is SMNVEV (reference sequence). This CDR3 has 14 residues. Trimming took off 3 bases at V and 0 bases at J, with 6 bases between the two ends.

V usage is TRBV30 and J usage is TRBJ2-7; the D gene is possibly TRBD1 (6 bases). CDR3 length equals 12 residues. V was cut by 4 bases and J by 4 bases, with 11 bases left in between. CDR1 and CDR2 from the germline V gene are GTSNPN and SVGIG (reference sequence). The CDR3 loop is CAWNGQKYEQYF. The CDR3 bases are TGTGCCTGGAATGGACAGAAATACGAGCAGTACTTC.

The CDR3 DNA reads TGTGCCAGCAGCCCCCGAGGGCTCCAGTACGAGCAGTACTTC. It translates to CASSPRGLQYEQYF. The chain combines TRBV7-8 with TRBJ2-7; D perhaps matches TRBD2 (5 bases). With 5 bases removed from V and 4 bases from J, the gap between germline ends came to 15 bases. This CDR3 has 14 amino acids. Germline loops: CDR1 SGHVS, CDR2 FQNEAQ.

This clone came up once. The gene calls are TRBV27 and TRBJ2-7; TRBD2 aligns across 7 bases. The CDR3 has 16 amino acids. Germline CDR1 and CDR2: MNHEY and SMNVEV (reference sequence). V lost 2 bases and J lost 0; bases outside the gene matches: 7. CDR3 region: CASSLAGTTLSYEQYF. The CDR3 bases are TGTGCCAGCAGTTTAGCCGGGACTACTCTCTCCTACGAGCAGTACTTC.

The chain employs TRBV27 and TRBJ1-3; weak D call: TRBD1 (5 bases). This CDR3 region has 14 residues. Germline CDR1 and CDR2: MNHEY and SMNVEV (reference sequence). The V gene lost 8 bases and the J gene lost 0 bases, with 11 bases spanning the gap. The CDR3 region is CASRDRHSGNTIYF. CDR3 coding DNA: TGTGCCAGCCGGGACCGCCACTCTGGAAACACCATATATTTT.

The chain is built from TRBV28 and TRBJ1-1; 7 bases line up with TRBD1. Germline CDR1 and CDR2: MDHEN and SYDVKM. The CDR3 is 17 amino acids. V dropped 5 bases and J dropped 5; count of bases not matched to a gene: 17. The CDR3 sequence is CASSPSDVPQGKTEAFF. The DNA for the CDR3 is TGTGCCAGCAGTCCTTCAGACGTCCCACAGGGGAAAACTGAAGCTTTCTTT.

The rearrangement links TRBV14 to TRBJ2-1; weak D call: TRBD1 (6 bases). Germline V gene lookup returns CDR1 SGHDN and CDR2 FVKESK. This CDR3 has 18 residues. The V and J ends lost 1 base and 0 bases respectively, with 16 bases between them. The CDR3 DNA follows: TGTGCCAGCAGCCAAGCGGTAGGACAGTCGAGCTCCTACAATGAGCAGTTCTTC. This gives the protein CASSQAVGQSSSYNEQFF.

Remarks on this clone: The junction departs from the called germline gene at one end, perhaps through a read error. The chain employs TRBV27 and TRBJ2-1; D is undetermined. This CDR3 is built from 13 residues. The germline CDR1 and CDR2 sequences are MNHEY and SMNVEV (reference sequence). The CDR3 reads CASSLSTNNEQFF. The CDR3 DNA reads TGTGCCAGCAGTCTATCTACCAACAATGAGCAGTTCTTC.

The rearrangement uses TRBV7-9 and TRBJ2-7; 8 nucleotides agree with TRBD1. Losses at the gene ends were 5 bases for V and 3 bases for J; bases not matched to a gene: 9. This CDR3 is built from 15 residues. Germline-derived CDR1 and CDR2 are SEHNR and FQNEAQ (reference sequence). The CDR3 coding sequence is TGTGCCAGCAGCCTAGAGGAAACAGGGGGCTACGAGCAGTACTTC. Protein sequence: CASSLEETGGYEQYF.

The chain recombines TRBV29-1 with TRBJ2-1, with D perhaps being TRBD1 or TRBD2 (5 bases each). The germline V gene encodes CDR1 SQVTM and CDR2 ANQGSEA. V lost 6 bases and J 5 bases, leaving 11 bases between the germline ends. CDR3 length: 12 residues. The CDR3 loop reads CSVRGPHNEQFF. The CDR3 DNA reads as TGCAGCGTACGGGGACCGCACAATGAGCAGTTCTTC.

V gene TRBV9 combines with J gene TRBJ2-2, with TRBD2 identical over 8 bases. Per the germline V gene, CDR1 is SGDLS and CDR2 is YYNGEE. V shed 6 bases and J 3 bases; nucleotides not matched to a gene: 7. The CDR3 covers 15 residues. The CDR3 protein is CASNPAGADTGELFF. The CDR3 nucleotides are TGTGCCAGCAATCCAGCGGGGGCCGACACCGGGGAGCTGTTTTTT.

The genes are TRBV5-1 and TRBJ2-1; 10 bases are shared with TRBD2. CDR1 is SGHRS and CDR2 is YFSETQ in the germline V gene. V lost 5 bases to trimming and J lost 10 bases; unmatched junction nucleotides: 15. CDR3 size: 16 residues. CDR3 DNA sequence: TGCGCCAGCAGGGGGCCGGGACTAGCGAAGGGAGGGGAGCAGTTCTTC. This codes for CASRGPGLAKGGEQFF. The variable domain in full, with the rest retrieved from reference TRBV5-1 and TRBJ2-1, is KAGVTQTPRYLIKTRGQQVTLSCSPISGHRSVSWYQQTPGQGLQFLFEYFSETQRNKGNFPGRFSGRQFSNSRSEMNVSTLELGDSALYLCASRGPGLAKGGEQFFGPGTRLTVL.

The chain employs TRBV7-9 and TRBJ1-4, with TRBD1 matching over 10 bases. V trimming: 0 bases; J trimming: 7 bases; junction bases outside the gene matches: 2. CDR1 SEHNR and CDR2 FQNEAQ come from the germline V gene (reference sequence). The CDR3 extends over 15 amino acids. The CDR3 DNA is TGTGCCAGCAGCTTAGCCCGGACAGGGGGTGAAAAACTGTTTTTT. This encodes CASSLARTGGEKLFF.

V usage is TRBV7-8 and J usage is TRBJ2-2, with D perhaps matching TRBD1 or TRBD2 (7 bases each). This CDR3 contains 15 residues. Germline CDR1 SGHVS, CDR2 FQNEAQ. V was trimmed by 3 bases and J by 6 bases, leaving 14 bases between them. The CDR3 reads CASSLGGGLAGELFF. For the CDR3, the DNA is TGTGCCAGCAGCTTGGGAGGGGGCTTGGCCGGGGAGCTGTTTTTT.

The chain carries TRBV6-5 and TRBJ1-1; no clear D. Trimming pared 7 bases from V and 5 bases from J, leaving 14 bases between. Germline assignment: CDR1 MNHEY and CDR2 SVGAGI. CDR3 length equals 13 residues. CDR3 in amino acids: CASKHAARTEAFF. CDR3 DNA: TGTGCCAGCAAACACGCAGCAAGGACTGAAGCTTTCTTT.

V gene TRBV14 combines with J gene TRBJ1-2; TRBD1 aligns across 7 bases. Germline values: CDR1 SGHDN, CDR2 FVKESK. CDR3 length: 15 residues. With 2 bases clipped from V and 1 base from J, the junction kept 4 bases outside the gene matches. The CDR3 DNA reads TGTGCCAGCAGCCAATACGCAGGGGGTAACTATGGCTACACCTTC. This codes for CASSQYAGGNYGYTF. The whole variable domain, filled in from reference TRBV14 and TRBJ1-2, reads EAGVTQFPSHSVIEKGQTVTLRCDPISGHDNLYWYRRVMGKEIKFLLHFVKESKQDESGMPNNRFLAERTGGTYSTLKVQPAELEDSGVYFCASSQYAGGNYGYTFGSGTRLTVV.

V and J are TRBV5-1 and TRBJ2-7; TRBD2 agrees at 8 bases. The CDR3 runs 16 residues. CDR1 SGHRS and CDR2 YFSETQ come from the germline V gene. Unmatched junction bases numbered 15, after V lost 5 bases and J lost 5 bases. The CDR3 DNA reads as TGCGCCAGCAGACAGCGGGAGTATCAAGGTCCCCACGAGCAGTACTTC. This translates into CASRQREYQGPHEQYF.

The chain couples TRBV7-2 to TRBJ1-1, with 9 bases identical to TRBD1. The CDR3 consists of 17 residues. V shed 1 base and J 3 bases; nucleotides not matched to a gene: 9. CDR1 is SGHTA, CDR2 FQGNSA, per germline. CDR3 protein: CASSLVPGQGGDTEAFF. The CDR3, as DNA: TGTGCCAGCAGCTTAGTTCCGGGACAGGGTGGGGACACTGAAGCTTTCTTT.

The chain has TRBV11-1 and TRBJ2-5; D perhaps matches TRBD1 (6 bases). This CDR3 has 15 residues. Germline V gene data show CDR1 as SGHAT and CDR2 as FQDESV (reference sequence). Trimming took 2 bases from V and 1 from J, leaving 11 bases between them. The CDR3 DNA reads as TGTGCCAGCAGCTTATATGACAGGACCCAAGAGACCCAGTACTTC. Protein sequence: CASSLYDRTQETQYF.

CDR3 sequence (DNA): TGTGCCAGCAGCCCGCGGGGGGATACGCAGTATTTT. This gives the protein CASSPRGDTQYF. The chain joins TRBV9 to TRBJ2-3; the match to TRBD2 covers 7 bases. This CDR3 is built from 12 residues. Germline V gene data show CDR1 as SGDLS and CDR2 as YYNGEE. Trimming cost V 4 bases and J 6 bases; bases outside gene matches: 2.

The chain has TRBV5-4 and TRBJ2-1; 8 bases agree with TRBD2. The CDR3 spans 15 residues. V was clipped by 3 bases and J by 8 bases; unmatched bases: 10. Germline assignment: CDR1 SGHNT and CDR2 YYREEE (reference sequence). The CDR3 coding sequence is TGTGCCAGCAGCTATGGGATAGCGGGAAGGGATGAGCAGTTCTTC. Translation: CASSYGIAGRDEQFF. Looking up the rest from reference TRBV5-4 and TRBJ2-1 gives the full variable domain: ETGVTQSPTHLIKTRGQQVTLRCSSQSGHNTVSWYQQALGQGPQFIFQYYREEENGRGNFPPRFSGLQFPNYSSELNVNALELDDSALYLCASSYGIAGRDEQFFGPGTRLTVL.

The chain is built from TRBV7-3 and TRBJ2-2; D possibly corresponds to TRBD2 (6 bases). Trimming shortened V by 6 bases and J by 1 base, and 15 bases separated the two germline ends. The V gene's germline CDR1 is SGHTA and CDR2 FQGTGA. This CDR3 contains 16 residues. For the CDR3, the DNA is TGTGCCAGCAGTTCAATAGCGGAGCTGAACACCGGGGAGCTGTTTTTT. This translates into CASSSIAELNTGELFF.